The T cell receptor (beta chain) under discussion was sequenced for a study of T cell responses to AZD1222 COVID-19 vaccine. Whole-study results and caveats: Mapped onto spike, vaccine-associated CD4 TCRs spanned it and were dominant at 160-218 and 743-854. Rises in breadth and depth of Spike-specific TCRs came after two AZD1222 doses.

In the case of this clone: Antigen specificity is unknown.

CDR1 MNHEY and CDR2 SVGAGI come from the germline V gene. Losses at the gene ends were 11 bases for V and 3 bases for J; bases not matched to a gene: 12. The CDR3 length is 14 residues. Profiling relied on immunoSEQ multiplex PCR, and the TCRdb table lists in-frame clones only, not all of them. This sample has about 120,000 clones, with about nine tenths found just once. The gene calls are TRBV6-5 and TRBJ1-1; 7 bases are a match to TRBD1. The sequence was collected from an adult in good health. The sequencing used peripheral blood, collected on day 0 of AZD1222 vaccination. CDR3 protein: CAGGRGGADTEAFF. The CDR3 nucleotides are TGTGCCGGGGGTCGAGGGGGCGCGGACACTGAAGCTTTCTTT.